Shown below are 4 T cell receptor beta chains from a single sample sequenced in a study of blood T cell repertoires in COVID-19. Some clones are missing from TCRdb's copy, which holds only in-frame ones; the method was immunoSEQ multiplex PCR. Among around 390,000 clones listed, around nine tenths were seen once. The sequenced sample was PBMCs or T cells enriched from blood (not recorded which). The receptor set was obtained from a woman aged 45-65 years who had recovered from COVID-19.

The chain employs TRBV7-3 and TRBJ1-6; TRBD1 agrees at 7 bases. The V and J ends lost 1 base and 9 bases, in that order; junction bases with no gene match: 6. The CDR3 runs 15 residues. Germline loops: CDR1 SGHTA, CDR2 FQGTGA. This chain's CDR3 is CASSLIGSGGSPLHF. The CDR3 nucleotides are TGTGCCAGCAGCTTAATCGGCTCAGGGGGTTCACCCCTCCACTTT.

The chain couples TRBV5-3 to TRBJ1-6; D unresolved. Being an ORF, TRBV5-3 has a function that is uncertain. The V end was cut by 1 base, the J end by 8 bases, with 10 bases between. This CDR3 has 14 residues. The CDR3 region is CARSLITVDSPLHF. The CDR3 region has the DNA TGTGCCAGAAGCTTGATAACCGTAGATTCACCCCTCCACTTT.

This clone appeared once. The chain carries TRBV28 and TRBJ1-5; D is possibly TRBD1 (6 bases). V was cut by 5 bases and J by 1 base, with 15 bases left in between. There are 16 residues in the CDR3. Germline values: CDR1 MDHEN, CDR2 SYDVKM. The CDR3 loop is CASSTTGQGSNQPQHF. The CDR3 DNA reads as TGTGCCAGCAGTACCACGGGACAAGGAAGCAATCAGCCCCAGCATTTT.

This chain links TRBV5-1 with TRBJ2-1, with D maybe TRBD1 (5 bases). The germline V and J ends were trimmed by 2 bases and 0 bases, with 9 bases remaining between them. The CDR3 runs 15 residues. Germline V CDR1 and CDR2: SGHRS, YFSETQ. This CDR3 is CASSFPGPSYNEQFF. The CDR3 coding sequence is TGCGCCAGCAGCTTCCCAGGGCCCTCCTACAATGAGCAGTTCTTC.